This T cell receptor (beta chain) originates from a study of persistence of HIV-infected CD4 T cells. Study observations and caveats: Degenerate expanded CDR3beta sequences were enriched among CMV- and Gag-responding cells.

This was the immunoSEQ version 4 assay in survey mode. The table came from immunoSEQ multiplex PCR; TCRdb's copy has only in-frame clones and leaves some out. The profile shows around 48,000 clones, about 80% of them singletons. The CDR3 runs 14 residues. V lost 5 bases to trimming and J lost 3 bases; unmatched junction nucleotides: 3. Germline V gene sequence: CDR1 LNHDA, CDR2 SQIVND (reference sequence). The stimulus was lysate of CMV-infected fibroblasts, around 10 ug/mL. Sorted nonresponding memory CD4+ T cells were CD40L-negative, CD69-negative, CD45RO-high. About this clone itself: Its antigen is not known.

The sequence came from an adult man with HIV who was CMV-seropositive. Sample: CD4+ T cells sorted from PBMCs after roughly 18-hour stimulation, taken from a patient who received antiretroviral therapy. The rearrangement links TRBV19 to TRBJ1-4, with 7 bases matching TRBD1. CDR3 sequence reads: CASSQGGPNEKLFF. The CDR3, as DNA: TGTGCCAGTAGTCAAGGGGGCCCTAATGAAAAACTGTTTTTT.